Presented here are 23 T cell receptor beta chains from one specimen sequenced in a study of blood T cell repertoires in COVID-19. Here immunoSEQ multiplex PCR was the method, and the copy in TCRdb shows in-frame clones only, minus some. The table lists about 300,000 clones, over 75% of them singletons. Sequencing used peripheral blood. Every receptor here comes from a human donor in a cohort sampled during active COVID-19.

The CDR3 sequence is CASSPNRGGYGYTF. The CDR3 coding sequence is TGTGCCAGCAGCCCGAACAGGGGAGGCTATGGCTACACCTTC. The genes are TRBV6-5 and TRBJ1-2, with 7 bases fitting TRBD1. CDR1 is MNHEY, CDR2 SVGAGI, per germline. CDR3 length: 14 amino acids. V was pared by 6 bases and J by 4 bases, with 8 bases of the junction left unmatched.

CDR3 sequence reads: CASSSSGAANYGYTF. DNA for the CDR3: TGCGCCAGCAGCTCCAGCGGAGCAGCTAACTATGGCTACACCTTC. V and J are TRBV5-1 and TRBJ1-2, with no clear D. Germline V gene sequence: CDR1 SGHRS, CDR2 YFSETQ. V was clipped by 3 bases and J by 0 bases, with 12 bases between them. The CDR3 sequence is 15 residues long.

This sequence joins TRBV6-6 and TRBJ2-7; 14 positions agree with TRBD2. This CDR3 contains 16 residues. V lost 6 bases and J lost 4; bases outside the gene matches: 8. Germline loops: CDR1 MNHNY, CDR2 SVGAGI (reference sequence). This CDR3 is CASSSGTSGSPYEQYF. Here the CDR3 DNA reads TGTGCCAGCAGCTCCGGGACTAGCGGGAGCCCTTACGAGCAGTACTTC.

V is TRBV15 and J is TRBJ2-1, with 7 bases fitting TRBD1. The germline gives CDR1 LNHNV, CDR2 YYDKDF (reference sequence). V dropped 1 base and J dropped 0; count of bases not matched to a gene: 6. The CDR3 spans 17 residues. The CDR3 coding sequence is TGTGCCACCAGCAGAGTGCTCGGGACAGCCTCCTACAATGAGCAGTTCTTC. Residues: CATSRVLGTASYNEQFF.

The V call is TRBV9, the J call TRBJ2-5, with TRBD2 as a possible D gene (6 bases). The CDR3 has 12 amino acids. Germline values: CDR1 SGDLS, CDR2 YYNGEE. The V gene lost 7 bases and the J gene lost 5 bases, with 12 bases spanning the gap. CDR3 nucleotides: TGTGCCAGCGGGGGGACGATGGAGACCCAGTACTTC. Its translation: CASGGTMETQYF.

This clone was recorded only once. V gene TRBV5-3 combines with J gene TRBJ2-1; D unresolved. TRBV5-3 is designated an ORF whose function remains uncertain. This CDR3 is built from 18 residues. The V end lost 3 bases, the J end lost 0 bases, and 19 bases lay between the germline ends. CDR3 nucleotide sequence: TGTGCCAGAAGCTACCCTGCTAATAGCACCCTCTCCTACAATGAGCAGTTCTTC. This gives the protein CARSYPANSTLSYNEQFF.

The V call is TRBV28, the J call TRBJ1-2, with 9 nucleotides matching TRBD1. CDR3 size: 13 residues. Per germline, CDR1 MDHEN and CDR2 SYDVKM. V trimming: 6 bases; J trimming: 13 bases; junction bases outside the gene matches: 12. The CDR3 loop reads CASRQPMTGGGTF. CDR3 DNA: TGTGCCAGCAGGCAACCGATGACAGGGGGAGGCACCTTC.

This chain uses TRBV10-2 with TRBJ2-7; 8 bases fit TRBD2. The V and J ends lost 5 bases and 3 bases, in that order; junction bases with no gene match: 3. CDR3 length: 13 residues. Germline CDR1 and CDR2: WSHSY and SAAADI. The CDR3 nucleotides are TGCGCCAGCAGTTCAGGGACTAGCTACGAGCAGTACTTC. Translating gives CASSSGTSYEQYF.

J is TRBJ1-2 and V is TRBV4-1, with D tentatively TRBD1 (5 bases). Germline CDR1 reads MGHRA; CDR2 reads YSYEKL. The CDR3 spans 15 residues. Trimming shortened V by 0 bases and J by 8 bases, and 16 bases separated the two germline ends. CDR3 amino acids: CASSQDPQGFGGYTF. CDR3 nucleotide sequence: TGCGCCAGCAGCCAAGATCCTCAGGGATTCGGGGGCTACACCTTC.

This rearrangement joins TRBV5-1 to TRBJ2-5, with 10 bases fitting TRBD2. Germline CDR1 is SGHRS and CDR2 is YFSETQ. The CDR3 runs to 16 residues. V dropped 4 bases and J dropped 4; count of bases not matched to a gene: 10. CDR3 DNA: TGCGCCAGCAGCCCGGGTGAGATAGCGGGAGGAGAGACCCAGTACTTC. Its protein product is CASSPGEIAGGETQYF.

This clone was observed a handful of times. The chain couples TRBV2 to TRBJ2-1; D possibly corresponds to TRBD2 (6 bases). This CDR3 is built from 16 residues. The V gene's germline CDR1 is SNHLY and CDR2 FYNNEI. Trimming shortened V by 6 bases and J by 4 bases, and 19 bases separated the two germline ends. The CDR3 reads CASRDNPGLVYNEQFF. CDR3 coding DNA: TGTGCCAGCAGGGATAATCCGGGACTCGTTTACAATGAGCAGTTCTTC. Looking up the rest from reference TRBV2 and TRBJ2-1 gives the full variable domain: EPEVTQTPSHQVTQMGQEVILRCVPISNHLYFYWYRQILGQKVEFLVSFYNNEISEKSEIFDDQFSVERPDGSNFTLKIRSTKLEDSAMYFCASRDNPGLVYNEQFFGPGTRLTVL.

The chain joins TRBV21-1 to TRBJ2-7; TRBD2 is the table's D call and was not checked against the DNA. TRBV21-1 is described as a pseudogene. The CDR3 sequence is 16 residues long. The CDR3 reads CASSPRGKKISYEQYF. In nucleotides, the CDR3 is TGTGCCAGCAGCCCGCGGGGCAAGAAAATCTCCTACGAGCAGTACTTC.

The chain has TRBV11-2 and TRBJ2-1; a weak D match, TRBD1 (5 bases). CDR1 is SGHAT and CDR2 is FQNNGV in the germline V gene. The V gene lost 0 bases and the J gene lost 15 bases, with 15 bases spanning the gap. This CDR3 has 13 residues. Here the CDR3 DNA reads TGTGCCAGCAGCTTAGAAGGGGCTAGTTCGATGTTCTTC. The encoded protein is CASSLEGASSMFF.

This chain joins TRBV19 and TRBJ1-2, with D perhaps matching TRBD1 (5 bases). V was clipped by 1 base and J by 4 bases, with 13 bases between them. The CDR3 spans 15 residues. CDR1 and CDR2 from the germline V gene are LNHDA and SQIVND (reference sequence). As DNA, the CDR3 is TGTGCCAGTAGTATAGCCCTTTCGGGGGGCTATGGCTACACCTTC. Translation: CASSIALSGGYGYTF. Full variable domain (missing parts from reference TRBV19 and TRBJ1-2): DGGITQSPKYLFRKEGQNVTLSCEQNLNHDAMYWYRQDPGQGLRLIYYSQIVNDFQKGDIAEGYSVSREKKESFPLTVTSAQKNPTAFYLCASSIALSGGYGYTFGSGTRLTVV.

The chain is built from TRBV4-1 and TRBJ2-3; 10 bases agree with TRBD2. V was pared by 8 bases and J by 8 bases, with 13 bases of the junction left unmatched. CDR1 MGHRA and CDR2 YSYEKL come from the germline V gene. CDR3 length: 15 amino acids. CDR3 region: CASSGSGRASATQYF. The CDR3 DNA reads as TGCGCCAGCTCAGGGAGCGGGAGGGCCTCGGCTACGCAGTATTTT.

CDR3 in amino acids: CASSPLPQETQYF. CDR3 nucleotide sequence: TGTGCCAGTAGTCCTCTTCCCCAAGAGACCCAGTACTTC. This rearrangement joins TRBV19 to TRBJ2-5; D gene ambiguous. The germline CDR1 and CDR2 sequences are LNHDA and SQIVND (reference sequence). CDR3 length: 13 residues. V shed 5 bases and J shed 1 base, with 8 bases lying between them. The full variable domain, in which reference TRBV19 and TRBJ2-5 provide the parts outside the CDR3, is DGGITQSPKYLFRKEGQNVTLSCEQNLNHDAMYWYRQDPGQGLRLIYYSQIVNDFQKGDIAEGYSVSREKKESFPLTVTSAQKNPTAFYLCASSPLPQETQYFGPGTRLLVL.

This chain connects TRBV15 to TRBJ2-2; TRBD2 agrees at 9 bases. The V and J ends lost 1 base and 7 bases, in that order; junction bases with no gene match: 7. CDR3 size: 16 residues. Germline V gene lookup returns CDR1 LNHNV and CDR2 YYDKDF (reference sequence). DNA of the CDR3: TGTGCCACCAGCAGAGTAGCGGGAGTCGTAAACGGGGAGCTGTTTTTT. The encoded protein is CATSRVAGVVNGELFF.

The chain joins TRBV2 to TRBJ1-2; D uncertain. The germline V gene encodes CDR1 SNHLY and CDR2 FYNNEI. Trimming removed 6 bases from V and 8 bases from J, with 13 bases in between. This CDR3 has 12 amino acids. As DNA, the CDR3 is TGTGCCAGCAGGGGAGGGCAGGTCGGCTACACCTTC. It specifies CASRGGQVGYTF.

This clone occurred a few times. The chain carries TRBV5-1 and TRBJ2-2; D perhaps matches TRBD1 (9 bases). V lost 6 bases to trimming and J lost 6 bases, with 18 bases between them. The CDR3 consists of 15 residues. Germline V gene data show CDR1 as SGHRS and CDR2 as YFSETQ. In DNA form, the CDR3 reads TGCGCCAGCATTAGCGGGACAGGGAGGTCCGGGGAGCTGTTTTTT. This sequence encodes CASISGTGRSGELFF.

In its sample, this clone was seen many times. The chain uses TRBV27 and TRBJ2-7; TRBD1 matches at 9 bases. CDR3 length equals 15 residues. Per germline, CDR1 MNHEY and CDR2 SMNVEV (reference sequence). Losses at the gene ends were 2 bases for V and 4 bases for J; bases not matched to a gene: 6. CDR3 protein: CASSLAGQGIYEQYF. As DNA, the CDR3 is TGTGCCAGCAGTTTAGCTGGACAGGGGATATACGAGCAGTACTTC.

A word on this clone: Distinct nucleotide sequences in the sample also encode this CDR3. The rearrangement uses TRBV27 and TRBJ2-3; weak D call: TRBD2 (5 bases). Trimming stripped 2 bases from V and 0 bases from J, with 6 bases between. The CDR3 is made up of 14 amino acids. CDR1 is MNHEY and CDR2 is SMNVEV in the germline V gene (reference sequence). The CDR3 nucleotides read TGTGCCAGCAGTTTACGGGGTAGCACAGATACGCAGTATTTT. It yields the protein CASSLRGSTDTQYF.

CDR3 in amino acids: CASRTSGGTLGTQYF. CDR3 in DNA: TGTGCCAGCAGGACTAGCGGGGGAACCCTCGGTACGCAGTATTTT. The chain joins TRBV2 to TRBJ2-3; 12 bases align to TRBD2. This CDR3 is built from 15 residues. J lost 8 bases, V lost 6 bases, and 9 bases had no gene match. CDR1 and CDR2 from the germline V gene are SNHLY and FYNNEI.

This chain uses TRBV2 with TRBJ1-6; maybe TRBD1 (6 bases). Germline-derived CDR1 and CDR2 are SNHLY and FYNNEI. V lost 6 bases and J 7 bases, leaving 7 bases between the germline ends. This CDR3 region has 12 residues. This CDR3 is CASRQGNSPLHF. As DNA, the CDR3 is TGTGCCAGCAGGCAGGGGAATTCACCCCTCCACTTT. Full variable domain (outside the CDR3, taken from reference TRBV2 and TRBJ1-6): EPEVTQTPSHQVTQMGQEVILRCVPISNHLYFYWYRQILGQKVEFLVSFYNNEISEKSEIFDDQFSVERPDGSNFTLKIRSTKLEDSAMYFCASRQGNSPLHFGNGTRLTVT.